The 4 T cell receptor beta chains below come from one sample, sequenced in a study of shared clonotypes between healthy human individuals. Clones were sequenced by immunoSEQ multiplex PCR, and TCRdb holds only the in-frame ones, with some missing. The sample shows 550,000 to 850,000 clones, around 77% of them seen only once. What was sequenced was memory CD4+ T cells sorted from blood. Subset in this sample: CD45RA-negative fraction. Source of these receptors: a woman aged 30 to 39 in good health.

The gene calls are TRBV19 and TRBJ2-1; perhaps TRBD2 as D (6 bases). The ends were cut back, 8 bases at V and 0 bases at J, with 14 bases in the middle. CDR1 LNHDA and CDR2 SQIVND come from the germline V gene (reference sequence). The CDR3 is made up of 15 amino acids. CDR3 loop: CASVAVTSSYNEQFF. CDR3 bases: TGTGCCAGTGTGGCTGTGACTAGCTCCTACAATGAGCAGTTCTTC.

The V and J genes are TRBV28 and TRBJ2-5; TRBD2 aligns across 14 bases. Germline V CDR1 and CDR2: MDHEN, SYDVKM. The CDR3 is 20 amino acids. The trim removed 5 bases at V and 5 bases at J, leaving 19 bases unmatched. The CDR3 DNA sequence: TGTGCCAGCAGTCAATGGACTAGCGGGAGGTCGCGAATAAGCCGGGAGACCCAGTACTTC. Translation: CASSQWTSGRSRISRETQYF.

The chain carries TRBV23-1 and TRBJ2-5; D is possibly TRBD1 or TRBD2 (5 bases each). The J call may be in error: the DNA end matches TRBJ2-7 better. TRBV23-1 has ORF status, its function being uncertain. There are 13 residues in the CDR3. The CDR3 DNA follows: TGCGCCAGCAGTCCCGCCAGGGAGCACGAGCAGTACTTC. Translation gives CASSPAREHEQYF.

The CDR3 DNA sequence: TGTGCCAGCAGTTACTCGCGGTGGCAGGTTAACGAGCAGTACTTC. Protein: CASSYSRWQVNEQYF. This chain connects TRBV6-5 to TRBJ2-7; D is uncertain. The CDR3 loop spans 15 amino acids. V gave up 0 bases and J gave up 5 bases, with 14 bases separating them. Germline-derived CDR1 and CDR2 are MNHEY and SVGAGI.